This TCR beta chain emerged from a study of blood T cell repertoires in COVID-19. As for the study in general: Italy, Spain and the United States were the sources of the convalescent and acute COVID-19 samples. The cDNA or gDNA used as material had been derived from T cells, B-cell-depleted T cells, or PBMCs.

In the authors' workflow: Reference gene primer amplification gave nucleated cell count estimates. Data came from immunoSEQ multiplex PCR; TCRdb stores just in-frame clones and leaves some out. V, J and clone size are taken as reported in that table, and D and trimming were inferred from the DNA itself. The table includes roughly 240,000 clones, 75% to 90% detected once. The count of this clone is one. The V end lost 3 bases, the J end lost 2 bases, and 13 bases lay between the germline ends. The CDR3 is 15 residues long. Germline lookup yields CDR1 SGHRS and CDR2 YFSETQ. The rearrangement links TRBV5-1 to TRBJ2-3; possibly TRBD1 for D (6 bases). The sequence derives from a woman in her twenties or thirties who had recovered from COVID-19. Sequenced input: peripheral blood. The CDR3 protein is CASSSTGSLTDTQYF. The CDR3 DNA reads as TGCGCCAGCAGCTCAACAGGGTCCCTCACAGATACGCAGTATTTT.